The 21 T cell receptor beta chains presented below share a single source sample, sequenced in a study of CD4 T cells in relation to SARS-CoV-2 and coronaviruses. The protocol was immunoSEQ multiplex PCR, while the TCRdb copy is restricted to in-frame clones and leaves out a portion. The sample records 26,000 or so clones, 77% being singletons. Before the COVID-19 pandemic, during about 2011-2019, CD4+ T cells were taken from unexposed donors. After ten to eleven days of culture, CD4+ T cells were isolated. These receptors' antigens are unknown. Sequencing used CD4+ T cells from PBMCs, cultured in vitro. The origin of the receptors is a human donor in good health.

V gene TRBV11-3 combines with J gene TRBJ2-1; 8 positions match TRBD2. The CDR3 runs 17 residues. Germline trimming cut 5 bases from V and 2 bases from J; bases unmatched to any gene: 11. Germline CDR1 and CDR2: SGHNT and YENEEA. The CDR3: CASSHRWREDTYNEQFF. CDR3 DNA sequence: TGTGCCAGCAGCCACAGGTGGCGGGAGGATACCTACAATGAGCAGTTCTTC.

This chain joins TRBV6-2 or TRBV6-3 and TRBJ2-5, with a possible D match to TRBD1 (6 bases). The CDR3 spans 13 residues. The ends were cut back, 5 bases at V and 5 bases at J, with 12 bases in the middle. Looked up from germline, CDR1 is MNHEY and CDR2 is SVGEGT. The CDR3 sequence is CASSPSGVETQYF. The CDR3 nucleotides are TGTGCCAGCAGTCCCTCAGGGGTGGAGACCCAGTACTTC.

The CDR3 loop is CASSEGASPLHF. DNA for the CDR3: TGCGCCAGCAGCGAGGGGGCTTCACCCCTCCACTTT. The chain carries TRBV5-1 and TRBJ1-6; 7 nucleotides align to TRBD1. This CDR3 contains 12 residues. The junction had 1 base not matched to a gene; V was cut back by 4 bases and J by 9 bases. Germline V gene data show CDR1 as SGHRS and CDR2 as YFSETQ.

The chain uses TRBV19 and TRBJ2-7, with 7 nucleotides matching TRBD1. Per the germline V gene, CDR1 is LNHDA and CDR2 is SQIVND (reference sequence). CDR3 length equals 14 residues. V gave up 4 bases and J gave up 0 bases; unmatched junction bases: 3. DNA for the CDR3: TGTGCCAGTAGTAGACAGGGTCTCTCCTACGAGCAGTACTTC. Amino acid sequence: CASSRQGLSYEQYF.

This rearrangement joins TRBV5-4 to TRBJ2-7; no clear D gene. Germline V lookup: CDR1 SGHNT, CDR2 YYREEE (reference sequence). The CDR3 extends over 12 amino acids. With 0 bases removed from V and 6 bases from J, the gap between germline ends came to 7 bases. CDR3 sequence (DNA): TGTGCCAGCAGCTTGGGGGTCTCCGAGCAGTACTTC. It encodes CASSLGVSEQYF.

V gene TRBV6-1 combines with J gene TRBJ1-2; D is possibly TRBD1 (6 bases). This CDR3 comprises 15 residues. Germline V lookup: CDR1 MNHNS, CDR2 SASEGT. Trimming removed 2 bases from V and 4 bases from J, with 14 bases in between. CDR3 amino acids: CASSEYETGTYGYTF. The CDR3 nucleotides read TGTGCCAGCAGTGAATATGAGACAGGTACCTATGGCTACACCTTC.

This clone has only one observation. The V gene is TRBV7-3, the J gene TRBJ2-2; D could derive from TRBD1 or TRBD2 (6 bases each). Germline lookup yields CDR1 SGHTA and CDR2 FQGTGA. The CDR3 totals 17 residues. Trimming removed 5 bases at V and 1 base at J, with 17 bases between. CDR3 in DNA: TGTGCCAGCAGCCCACCGCCTGGGGGGCGGAACACCGGGGAGCTGTTTTTT. The encoded protein is CASSPPPGGRNTGELFF.

This chain connects TRBV11-2 to TRBJ2-1; D gene unclear. Germline loops: CDR1 SGHAT, CDR2 FQNNGV. The V and J ends lost 7 bases and 4 bases respectively, with 14 bases between them. The CDR3 runs 14 residues. The CDR3 spells CASTVTRSYNEQFF. CDR3 nucleotides: TGTGCCAGCACTGTAACCCGTAGTTACAATGAGCAGTTCTTC.

This clone came up a few times. The chain is built from TRBV14 and TRBJ2-7; 7 bases are a match to TRBD1. The V gene's germline CDR1 is SGHDN and CDR2 FVKESK. Trimming removed 2 bases from V and 4 bases from J; junction bases left unmatched: 8. The CDR3 sequence is 15 residues long. Written as DNA, the CDR3 is TGTGCCAGCAGCCAAAACCGGGACAGCTTATACGAGCAGTACTTC. It codes for CASSQNRDSLYEQYF.

This sequence joins TRBV27 and TRBJ2-1; possible D gene TRBD2, 5 bases. The CDR3 spans 15 residues. The V end was cut by 5 bases, the J end by 2 bases, with 13 bases between. Germline V gives CDR1 MNHEY, CDR2 SMNVEV (reference sequence). The CDR3 sequence: CASSPGLVAYNEQFF. Written as DNA, the CDR3 is TGTGCCAGCAGTCCAGGACTCGTAGCCTACAATGAGCAGTTCTTC.

V gene TRBV4-3 combines with J gene TRBJ1-3; D not certain. The CDR3 runs 18 residues. V was clipped by 0 bases and J by 0 bases, with 15 bases between them. Germline CDR1 LGHNA, CDR2 YSLEER. Here the CDR3 reads CASSQDIGLFLSGNTIYF. The CDR3 DNA reads as TGCGCCAGCAGCCAAGATATTGGGCTCTTTCTCTCTGGAAACACCATATATTTT.

The CDR3 loop reads CAVKRPGTYEQYF. The CDR3 DNA reads as TGTGCCGTCAAAAGGCCAGGGACCTACGAGCAGTACTTC. The chain is built from TRBV2 and TRBJ2-7; possibly TRBD1 for D (5 bases). This CDR3 is 13 amino acids long. Germline CDR1 SNHLY, CDR2 FYNNEI. V was clipped by 11 bases and J by 2 bases, with 16 bases between them.

The genes are TRBV7-9 and TRBJ1-3; TRBD1 is a possible D gene (5 bases). V was cut by 3 bases and J by 13 bases, with 19 bases left in between. Germline CDR1 is SEHNR and CDR2 is FQNEAQ (reference sequence). The CDR3 consists of 14 residues. Written as DNA, the CDR3 is TGTGCCAGCAGCTTCCAAGGCCCGGGACCGAGTATATATTTT. This gives the protein CASSFQGPGPSIYF.

The J gene is TRBJ1-2, the V gene TRBV3-1 (or the pseudogene TRBV3-2); D remains ambiguous. There are 13 residues in the CDR3. Germline V gene lookup returns CDR1 LGHDT and CDR2 YNNKEL (reference sequence). V was clipped by 0 bases and J by 2 bases, with 4 bases between them. The CDR3 nucleotides read TGTGCCAGCAGCCAAGACAGAAACTATGGCTACACCTTC. This sequence encodes CASSQDRNYGYTF.

The V gene is TRBV30, the J gene TRBJ1-4; D unclear. V lost 5 bases and J lost 4, with 11 bases in between. The germline CDR1 and CDR2 sequences are GTSNPN and SVGIG (reference sequence). The CDR3 is made up of 13 amino acids. CDR3 coding DNA: TGTGCCTGGGGACTCACCTATAATGAAAAACTGTTTTTT. This encodes CAWGLTYNEKLFF.

The chain has TRBV10-3 and TRBJ2-2, with TRBD1 identical over 8 bases. The V and J ends lost 10 bases and 5 bases, in that order; junction bases with no gene match: 9. Germline loops: CDR1 ENHRY, CDR2 SYGVKD. The CDR3 consists of 14 residues. Written as DNA, the CDR3 is TGTGCCAGCCGCGGACAGGGAGCAACCGGGGAGCTGTTTTTT. The encoded protein is CASRGQGATGELFF.

The chain combines TRBV2 with TRBJ2-7; weak D call: TRBD1 (5 bases). The germline gives CDR1 SNHLY, CDR2 FYNNEI. V lost 6 bases and J 0 bases, leaving 15 bases between the germline ends. The CDR3 loop spans 15 amino acids. This CDR3 reads CASRTEYRSSYEQYF. The DNA for the CDR3 is TGTGCCAGCAGGACAGAATACAGGAGCTCCTACGAGCAGTACTTC.

This clone qualifies as large. The rearrangement joins TRBV6-4 to TRBJ2-3; TRBD1 aligns across 12 bases. The CDR3 spans 15 residues. Trimming removed 0 bases from V and 9 bases from J; junction bases left unmatched: 4. Germline CDR1 reads MRHNA; CDR2 reads SNTAGT. The CDR3 bases are TGTGCCAGCAGTGACTCCGGGACAGGGGGCGAAACGCAGTATTTT. Translation: CASSDSGTGGETQYF.

This clone has only one observation. V usage is TRBV20-1 and J usage is TRBJ2-3; 12 bases are a match to TRBD2. After removal of 3 bases from V and 6 bases from J, the junction contained 10 bases not matched to a gene. Per germline, CDR1 DFQATT and CDR2 SNEGSKA (reference sequence). This CDR3 has 16 residues. Here the CDR3 DNA reads TGCAGTGCTAGTTGGTCTAGCGGGGGGGACGGGGATACGCAGTATTTT. This encodes CSASWSSGGDGDTQYF.

The rearrangement joins TRBV7-2 to TRBJ2-5; 14 nucleotides line up with TRBD2. The CDR3 spans 17 residues. The germline V gene has CDR1 SGHTA and CDR2 FQGNSA. V was clipped by 5 bases and J by 6 bases; unmatched bases: 11. The CDR3 protein is CASSPATSGGARKTQYF. The CDR3 region has the DNA TGTGCCAGCAGCCCCGCGACTAGCGGGGGGGCCCGGAAGACCCAGTACTTC.

The genes are TRBV28 and TRBJ1-1; the D is unclear. Germline CDR1 is MDHEN and CDR2 is SYDVKM. V lost 5 bases, J lost 1 base, and 14 bases lay in between. The CDR3 consists of 15 residues. CDR3: CASSSHTGGNTEAFF. The DNA for the CDR3 is TGTGCCAGCAGTAGCCACACGGGAGGGAACACTGAAGCTTTCTTT.